This TCR beta chain was obtained from a study of blood T cell repertoires in COVID-19. Study as a whole: PBMCs, B-cell-depleted T cells, or T cells were the source of the cDNA or gDNA that made up the material.

The J segment lost 2 bases and the V segment lost 8 bases, leaving 13 bases of the junction unmatched. Germline CDR1 reads KGHSH; CDR2 reads LQKENI. The CDR3 runs 17 residues. In the study's own analysis: Amplification from reference gene primers served as the basis for estimated nucleated cell counts. Data came from immunoSEQ multiplex PCR; TCRdb stores just in-frame clones and leaves some out. Clone size and the V and J calls come from that table; the DNA yielded D and trimming. There are approximately 170,000 clones in the sample; less than 85% occur only once, and around 12% lies in the top ten. The sample taken for sequencing was peripheral blood. This clonotype originated in a woman aged 45-60 years with acute or convalescent COVID-19. The chain carries TRBV18 and TRBJ1-5; 9 positions agree with TRBD1. The CDR3 here is CASAPGTGPLGNQPQHF. The CDR3 nucleotides read TGTGCCAGCGCCCCCGGGACAGGGCCATTGGGCAATCAGCCCCAGCATTTT.